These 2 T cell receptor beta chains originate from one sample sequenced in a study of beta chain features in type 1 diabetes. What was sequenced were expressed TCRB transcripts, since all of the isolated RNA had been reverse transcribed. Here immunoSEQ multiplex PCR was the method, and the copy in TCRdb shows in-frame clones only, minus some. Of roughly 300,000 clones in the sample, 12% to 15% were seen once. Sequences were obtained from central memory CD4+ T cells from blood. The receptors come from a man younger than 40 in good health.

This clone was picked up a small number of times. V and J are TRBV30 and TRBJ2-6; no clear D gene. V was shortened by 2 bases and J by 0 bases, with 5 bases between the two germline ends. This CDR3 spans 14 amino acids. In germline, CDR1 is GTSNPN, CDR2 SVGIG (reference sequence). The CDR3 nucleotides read TGTGCCTGGAGTTATGACTCTGGGGCCAACGTCCTGACTTTC. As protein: CAWSYDSGANVLTF.

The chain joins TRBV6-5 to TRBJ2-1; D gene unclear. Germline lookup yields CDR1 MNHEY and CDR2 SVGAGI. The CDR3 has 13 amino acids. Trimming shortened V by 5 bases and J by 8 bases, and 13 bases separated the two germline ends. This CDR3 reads CASSEGYGDEQFF. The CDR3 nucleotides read TGTGCCAGCAGTGAAGGGTATGGCGATGAGCAGTTCTTC.